This is a list of T cell receptor beta chains from one sample in a study of beta chain features in type 1 diabetes. TCRdb's copy holds only in-frame clones and misses some; the assay was immunoSEQ multiplex PCR. The table lists roughly 610,000 clones, around 15% of them singletons. The sample was naive CD4+ T cells from blood. These receptors were taken from a man in his late teens or twenties in good health. The CDR3 runs from the conserved cysteine through the conserved F or W. A D gene is named only where the DNA matches it firmly. Not all rows give a size; the values are once, few, many and, for expanded clones, a class.

>TRBJ2-2|few|-|TRBV4-2
TGTGCCAGCAGTATCCTCAGGGGGGAGACGGGCACCGGGGAGCTGTTTTTT
CASSILRGETGTGELFF
>TRBJ1-2|few|-|TRBV7-8
TGTGCCAGCAGCCCCCGGACATTTAACTATGGCTACACCTTC
CASSPRTFNYGYTF
>TRBJ1-2|-|-|TRBV27
TGTGCCAGCAGTTTGACAGGTCCCTATGGCTACACCTTC
CASSLTGPYGYTF
>TRBJ1-2|few|TRBD1|TRBV28
TGTGCCAGCAGTAAACAGGGGGTTGGCTACACCTTC
CASSKQGVGYTF
>TRBJ2-1|-|-|TRBV5-4
TGTGCCAGCAGCTCCAGGGTCGATGAGCAGTTCTTC
CASSSRVDEQFF
>TRBJ2-3|few|-|TRBV29-1
TGCAGCGTTGAACTAGCGAACACAGATACGCAGTATTTT
CSVELANTDTQYF
>TRBJ2-1|-|-|TRBV4-1
TGCGCCAGCAGCCCCCGCCAGGGGGGTTTATATGAGCAGTTCTTC
CASSPRQGGLYEQFF
>TRBJ2-6|-|-|TRBV25-1
TGTGCCAGCAGTGCTCCCTCTGGGGCCAACGTCCTGACTTTC
CASSAPSGANVLTF
>TRBJ2-7|few|-|TRBV7-2
TGTGCCAGCAGCAGGGGCTACGAGCAGTACTTC
CASSRGYEQYF
>TRBJ2-5|-|TRBD2|TRBV13
TGTGCCAGCAGCTTAGGACTAGCGATCATCGGGGAGACCCAGTACTTC
CASSLGLAIIGETQYF
>TRBJ1-2|-|-|TRBV5-6
TGTGCCAGCAGCTTGGACAGGCCCTATGGCTACACCTTC
CASSLDRPYGYTF
>TRBJ1-1|-|-|TRBV25-1
TGTGCCGCCCAATTGAACACTGAAGCTTTCTTT
CAAQLNTEAFF
>TRBJ2-1|few|-|TRBV9
TGTGCCAGCAGCTCCCAGGACTTTGGTAACAATGAGCAGTTCTTC
CASSSQDFGNNEQFF
>TRBJ2-5|few|-|TRBV27
TGTGCCAGCAGTTTCAGGCCTACGCAACGAAGTAGAGAGACCCAGTACTTC
CASSFRPTQRSRETQYF
>TRBJ1-2|few|-|TRBV5-1
TGCGCCAGCAGCCCGGGCCCCGGGGGAAATGAGTATGGCTACACCTTC
CASSPGPGGNEYGYTF
>TRBJ2-3|few|TRBD1|TRBV10-3
TGTGCCGCCCATGCAGGGGGCGAGGCAGATACGCAGTATTTT
CAAHAGGEADTQYF
>TRBJ2-3|-|TRBD2|TRBV5-4
TGTGCCAGCAGCCGGACGGTTTTTGGCGGGAGGGCGACCCCACTATCCACGCAGTATTTT
CASSRTVFGGRATPLSTQYF
>TRBJ1-2|-|-|TRBV28
TGTGCCAGCAGTTCCCGGAAATTAGGCTACACCTTC
CASSSRKLGYTF
>TRBJ1-5|few|TRBD1|TRBV28
TGTGCCAGCAGTTTCCCCGGACAGGGGAAGAGAGGCGGGCCCCAGCATTTT
CASSFPGQGKRGGPQHF
>TRBJ2-5|-|-|TRBV5-4
TGTGCCAGCAGCTTGATTGCGGACCAAGAGACCCAGTACTTC
CASSLIADQETQYF
>TRBJ2-5|-|-|TRBV29-1
TGCAGCGTTGAGGGCACGAGACGGCTCCAAGAGACCCAGTACTTC
CSVEGTRRLQETQYF
>TRBJ2-5|few|-|TRBV29-1
TGCAGCGTTAGTATTTGGGGTCTGGAGACCCAGTACTTC
CSVSIWGLETQYF
>TRBJ2-4|-|-|TRBV7-2
TGTGCCAGCAGCTTACGGGGCAAAAACATTCAGTACTTC
CASSLRGKNIQYF
>TRBJ1-4|-|TRBD1|TRBV6-5
TGTGCCAGCCGCTGGGACAGGGGTAGTGAAAAACTGTTTTTT
CASRWDRGSEKLFF